This TCR beta chain stems from a study of blood T cells in healthy people across ages (dated by TCRdb to about 2015). General notes on the study: In model experiments, template switching captured roughly one uniquely barcoded TCR beta cDNA molecule for every two T cells. Age-related changes in TCR beta repertoire diversity were measured in the study by deep sequencing normalized with unique cDNA molecular identifiers. The donors were divided into four age groups: young (average approximately 16 years), middle-aged (about 40), aged (approximately 64) and long-lived (nearly 85). To avoid experimental bias, donors of different ages were spread randomly across the sequencing lanes. For two donors (one aged 18 to 29 and one aged 80 or older), the study analyzed two additional independent replicas of 1 million unique cDNA reads from the same blood draw.

Donors were a few dozen systemically healthy Caucasian individuals from Russia aged 6 to 90 years. Roughly 9 milliliters of peripheral blood were drawn from each donor into EDTA-treated Vacutainer tubes. PBMCs were isolated by Ficoll-Paque density-gradient centrifugation, with at least 6 million obtained per sample. Trizol reagent was used to extract total RNA from the PBMCs, yielding at least 5.5 micrograms per sample. For every donor, flow cytometry on a PBMC aliquot measured the percentage of naive CD45RAhigh/CD27high T cells. What the work shows at the level of the full study, not this receptor alone: Because donor CMV infection status was unknown, age-related changes in expanded clonotypes were potentially confounded. As age increased, observed TCR beta diversity per million T cells dropped in a roughly linear way, and a significant reduction was already evident by age roughly 40. Conclusive comparison of naive and antigen-experienced compartments was prevented by the profiling of bulk unsorted PBMCs. Compared with the aged group, more naive CD4+ T cells, fewer expanded clones and increased TCR diversity were shown by the long-lived group, suggesting age selection. Estimates of total diversity based on one million sequenced T cells were considered lower bounds and underestimates. A strong correlation was found between observed TCR beta diversity and the percentage of naive T cells measured by flow cytometry.

Receptors were amplified or captured by 5' RACE. The sequencer listed for this sample is Illumina HiSeq 2500. A second roughly 6 to 12 cycle PCR used a sample-barcoded 5' primer and a J-beta primer mix. A template-switch 5' adaptor carrying 12 random nucleotides introduced a unique molecular identifier onto each TCR beta cDNA molecule. Each sample yielded at least 2.5 million CDR3-containing paired-end reads. The Mint cDNA synthesis kit, primed by a TRBC-specific oligonucleotide, was used to synthesize first-strand cDNA from all RNA. Following uracil-DNA glycosylase treatment, a first 18-cycle PCR with universal primers M1SS and BC2_uni_R was performed on all cDNA. On the authors' methods: Normalization of each sample was performed by random selection of 1 million high-quality reads, each carrying a distinct molecular identifier. Instead of being binned into consensus sequences, reads with shared molecular identifiers were discarded. MiTCR, with a Q25 quality threshold and the strictest error-elimination algorithm, was used for CDR3 identification, clonotype clustering and error correction. Lower-bound total TCR beta diversity was estimated with a nonparametric unseen species model using Euler transformation. TCRdb reanalyzed the raw reads on its own, using fastp at Q25 for trimming and MiXCR for clone calling, and kept in-frame beta chains. When rows share a CDR3 protein, they turn into one entry using the most common DNA and genes. The V and J calls follow TCRdb's processing rather than the paper's. The sample table records 720,000 or so distinct CDR3 sequences; roughly 43% of these occur just once. Around 30% of the sample rests with the top ten.

Inclusive of the bounding cysteine and phenylalanine, the CDR3 is 14 residues long. The entry retains the CDR3 DNA only, 42 bases that are in frame from base 1. This clonotype was seen a few times. Its recognized antigen is unknown. It has no much larger one-base neighbor in the sample; base qualities were not kept. The TCR originated in a man of 80 years or more in good health. The rearrangement joined TRBV21-1 to TRBJ2-7; the table's D call TRBD1 went unverified against the DNA. TRBV21-1 is a pseudogene. Material for sequencing was blood. The nucleotides read TGTGCCAGCAGCAACCGGACAGGGTCGGAAGAGCAGTACTTC. This gives the protein CASSNRTGSEEQYF.